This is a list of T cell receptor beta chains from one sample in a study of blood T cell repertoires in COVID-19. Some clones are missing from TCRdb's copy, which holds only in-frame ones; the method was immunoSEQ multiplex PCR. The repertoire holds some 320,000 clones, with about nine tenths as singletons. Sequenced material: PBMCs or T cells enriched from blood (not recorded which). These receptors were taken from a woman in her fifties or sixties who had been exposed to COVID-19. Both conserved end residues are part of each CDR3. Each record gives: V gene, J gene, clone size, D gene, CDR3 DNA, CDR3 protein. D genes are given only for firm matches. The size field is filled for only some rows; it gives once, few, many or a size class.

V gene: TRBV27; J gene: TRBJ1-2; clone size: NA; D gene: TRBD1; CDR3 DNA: TGTGCCAGCAGTCGGTCGACAGGGAGCTATGGCTACACCTTC; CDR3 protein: CASSRSTGSYGYTF
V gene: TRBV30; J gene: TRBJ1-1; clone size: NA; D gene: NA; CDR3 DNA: TGTGCCTGGAGTGTGGGGACTCCTGAAGCTTTCTTT; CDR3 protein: CAWSVGTPEAFF
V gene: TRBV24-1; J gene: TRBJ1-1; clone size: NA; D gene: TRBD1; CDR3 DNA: TGTGCCACCAGTGATCCGCGACAGGGGAACACTGAAGCTTTCTTT; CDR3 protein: CATSDPRQGNTEAFF
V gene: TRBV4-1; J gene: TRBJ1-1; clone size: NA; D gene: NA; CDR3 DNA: TGCGCCAGCAGCCACCCACCGGGCACTGAAGCTTTCTTT; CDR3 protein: CASSHPPGTEAFF
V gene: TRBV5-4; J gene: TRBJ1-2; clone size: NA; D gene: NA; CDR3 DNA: TGTGCCAGCAGCTTGACAGGGCTCGGCGACTATGGCTACACCTTC; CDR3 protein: CASSLTGLGDYGYTF
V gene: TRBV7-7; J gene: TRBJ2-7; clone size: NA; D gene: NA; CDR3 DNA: TGTGCTAGCAGCTTAGGCGGTGGGGCTGCGTACGAGCAGTACTTC; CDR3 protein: CASSLGGGAAYEQYF
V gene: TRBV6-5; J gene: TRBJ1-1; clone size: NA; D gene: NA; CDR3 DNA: TGTGCCAGCAGTTACCTTGGACAGCAGAACACTGAAGCTTTCTTT; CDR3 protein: CASSYLGQQNTEAFF
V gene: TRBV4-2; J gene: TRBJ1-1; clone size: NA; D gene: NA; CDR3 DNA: TGTGCCAGCAGCCAAGATACGGCGTGGCAGGGAACTGAAGCTTTCTTT; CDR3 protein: CASSQDTAWQGTEAFF
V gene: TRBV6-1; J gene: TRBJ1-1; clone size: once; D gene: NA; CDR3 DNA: TGTGCCAGCAGTGATCGAGGGCTGAACACTGAAGCTTTCTTT; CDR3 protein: CASSDRGLNTEAFF
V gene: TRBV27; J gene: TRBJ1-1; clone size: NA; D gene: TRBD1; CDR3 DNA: TGTGCCAGCAGTTTAGGGACAGGGGGCGCAAATTTGATGAACACTGAAGCTTTCTTT; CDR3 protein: CASSLGTGGANLMNTEAFF
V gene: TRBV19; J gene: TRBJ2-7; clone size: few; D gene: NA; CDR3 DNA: TGTGCCAGTAGTATACTCGCGCGGGACTTC; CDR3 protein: CASSILARDF
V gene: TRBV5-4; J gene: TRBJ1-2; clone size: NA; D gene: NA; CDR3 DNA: TGTGCCAGCAGCTTGGGAACAGGGCCCGAATCCTATGGCTACACCTTC; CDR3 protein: CASSLGTGPESYGYTF
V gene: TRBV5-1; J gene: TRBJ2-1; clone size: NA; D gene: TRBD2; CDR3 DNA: TGCGCCAGCAGCTTAACTAGCGTCTCCTACAATGAGCAGTTCTTC; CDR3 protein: CASSLTSVSYNEQFF
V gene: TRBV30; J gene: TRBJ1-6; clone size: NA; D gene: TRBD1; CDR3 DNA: TGTGCCTGGAGTTGGGGTCAGGGGGTTAATTCACCCCTCCACTTT; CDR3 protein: CAWSWGQGVNSPLHF
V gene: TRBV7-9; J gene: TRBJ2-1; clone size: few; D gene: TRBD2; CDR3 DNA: TGTGCCAGCAGCTTATTAGCGGGGGGCCACTACAATGAGCAGTTCTTC; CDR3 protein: CASSLLAGGHYNEQFF
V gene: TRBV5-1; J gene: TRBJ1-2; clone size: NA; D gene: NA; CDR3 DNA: TGCGCCAGCAGCTTGGAAGGGGTTGGCTACACCTTC; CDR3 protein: CASSLEGVGYTF
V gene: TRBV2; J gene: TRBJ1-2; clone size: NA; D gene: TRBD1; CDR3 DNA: TGTGCCAGGGGACAGGCCGGCTATGGCTACACCTTC; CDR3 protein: CARGQAGYGYTF
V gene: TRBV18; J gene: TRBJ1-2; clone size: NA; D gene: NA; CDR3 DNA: TGTGCCAGCTCACCACCGGGACCTGCGGGGACCCTCAACTATGGCTACACCTTC; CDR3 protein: CASSPPGPAGTLNYGYTF
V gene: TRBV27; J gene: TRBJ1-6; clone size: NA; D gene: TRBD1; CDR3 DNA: TGTGCCAGCAGTTTAATCGGGACAGCTTATAATTCACCCCTCCACTTT; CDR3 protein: CASSLIGTAYNSPLHF
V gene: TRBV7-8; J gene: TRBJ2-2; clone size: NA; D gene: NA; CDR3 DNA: TGTGCCAGCAGCTTATCCCGTGTTACCGGGGAGCTGTTTTTT; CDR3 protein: CASSLSRVTGELFF
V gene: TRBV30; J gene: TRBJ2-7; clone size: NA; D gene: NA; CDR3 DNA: TGTGCCTGGAGTGGGATAGGGGTGGGTTTGTACGAGCAGTACTTC; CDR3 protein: CAWSGIGVGLYEQYF
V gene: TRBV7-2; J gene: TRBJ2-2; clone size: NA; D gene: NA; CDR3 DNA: TGTGCCAGCAGCTTTCTGGCAGGGGAGCTGTTTTTT; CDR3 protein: CASSFLAGELFF
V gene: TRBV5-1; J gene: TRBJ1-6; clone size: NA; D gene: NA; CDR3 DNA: TGCGCCAGCAGCCGTGCGGGCCAGGGAGGTTCACCCCTCCACTTT; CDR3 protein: CASSRAGQGGSPLHF
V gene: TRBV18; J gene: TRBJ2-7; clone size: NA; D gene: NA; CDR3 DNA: TGTGCCAGCTCACTTTTCAAGGGGGATGGGTACGAGCAGTACTTC; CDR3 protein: CASSLFKGDGYEQYF
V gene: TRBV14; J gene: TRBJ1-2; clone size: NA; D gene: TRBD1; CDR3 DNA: TGTGCCAGCAGCCAAGGGACAGGGGCCTTTTATGGCTACACCTTC; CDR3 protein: CASSQGTGAFYGYTF
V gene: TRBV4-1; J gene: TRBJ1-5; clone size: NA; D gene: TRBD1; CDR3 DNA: TGCGCCAGCAGCACCCGACAGGGCGATCAGCCCCAGCATTTT; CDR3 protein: CASSTRQGDQPQHF
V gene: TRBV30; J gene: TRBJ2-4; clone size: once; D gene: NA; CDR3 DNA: TGTGCCTGGAGCGCGTCGCCCATCGGCATTCAGTACTTC; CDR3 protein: CAWSASPIGIQYF
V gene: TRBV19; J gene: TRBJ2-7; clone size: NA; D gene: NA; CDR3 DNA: TGTGCCAGTAGAAAGATGACCGAGGACGAGCAGTACTTC; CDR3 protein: CASRKMTEDEQYF
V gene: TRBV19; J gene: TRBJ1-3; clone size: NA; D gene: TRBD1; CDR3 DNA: TGTGCCAGTAGTCCGTCTTGGACAGGGGCTGGAAACACCATATATTTT; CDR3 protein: CASSPSWTGAGNTIYF
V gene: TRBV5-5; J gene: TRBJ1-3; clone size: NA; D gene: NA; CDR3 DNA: TGTGCCAGCAGCTTGTTTACAGCAACCGACGTTAACACCATATATTTT; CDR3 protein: CASSLFTATDVNTIYF
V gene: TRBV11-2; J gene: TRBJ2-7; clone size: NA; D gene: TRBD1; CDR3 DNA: TGTGCCAGCAGCAGGGACAGGGCCGTGCACGAGCAGTACTTC; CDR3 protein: CASSRDRAVHEQYF
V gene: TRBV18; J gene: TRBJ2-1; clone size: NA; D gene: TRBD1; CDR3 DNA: TGTGCCAGCTCACCCGGACAGGGCCCCATGCGAGAGCAGTTCTTC; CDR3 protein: CASSPGQGPMREQFF
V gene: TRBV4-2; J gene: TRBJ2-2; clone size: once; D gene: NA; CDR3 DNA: TGTGCCAGCAGCCAAGGTACCGGGAACACCGGGGAGCTGTTTTTT; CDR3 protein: CASSQGTGNTGELFF
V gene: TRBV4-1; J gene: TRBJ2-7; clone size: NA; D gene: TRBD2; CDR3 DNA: TGCGCCAGCAGCCCGGGACTAGCGGGGACTCGTCTCTACGAGCAGTACTTC; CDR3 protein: CASSPGLAGTRLYEQYF
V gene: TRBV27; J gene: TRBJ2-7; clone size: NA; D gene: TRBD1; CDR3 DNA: TGTGCCAGCAGTTACGACAGGGGGCCCTACGAGCAGTACTTC; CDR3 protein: CASSYDRGPYEQYF
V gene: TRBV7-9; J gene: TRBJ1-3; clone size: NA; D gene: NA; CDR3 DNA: TGTGCCAGCAGCGCGCCAACGATCCGCTCTGGAAACACCATATATTTT; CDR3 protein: CASSAPTIRSGNTIYF
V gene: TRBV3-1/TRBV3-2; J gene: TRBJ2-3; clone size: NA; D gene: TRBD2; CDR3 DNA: TGTGCCAGCAGCCACACTAGCGGGGGGGCTTGGGGCACAGATACGCAGTATTTT; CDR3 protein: CASSHTSGGAWGTDTQYF
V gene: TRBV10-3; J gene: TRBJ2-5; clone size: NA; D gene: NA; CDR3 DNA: TGTGCCATCAGCAGCCAAGAGACCCAGTACTTC; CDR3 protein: CAISSQETQYF
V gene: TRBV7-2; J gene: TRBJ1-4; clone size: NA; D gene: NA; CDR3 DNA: TGTGCCAGCAGCTTAGAGAGTAGACTTAATGAAAAACTGTTTTTT; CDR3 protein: CASSLESRLNEKLFF
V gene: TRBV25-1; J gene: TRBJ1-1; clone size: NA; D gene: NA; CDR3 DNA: TGTGCCAGCACCGGAACGGGGAACACTGAAGCTTTCTTT; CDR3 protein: CASTGTGNTEAFF
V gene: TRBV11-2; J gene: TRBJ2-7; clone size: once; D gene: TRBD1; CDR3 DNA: TGTGCCAGCAGCCGAGAAACAGGGGGCTCCTACGAGCAGTACTTC; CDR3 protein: CASSRETGGSYEQYF
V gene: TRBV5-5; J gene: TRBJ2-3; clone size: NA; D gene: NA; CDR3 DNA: TGTGCCAGCACAAGCAGCGGATTTAGCACAGATACGCAGTATTTT; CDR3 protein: CASTSSGFSTDTQYF
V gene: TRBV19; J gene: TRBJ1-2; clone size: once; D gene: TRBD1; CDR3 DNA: TGTGCCAGTAGTTCGCAGGGGGTGGCCTATGGCTACACCTTC; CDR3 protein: CASSSQGVAYGYTF
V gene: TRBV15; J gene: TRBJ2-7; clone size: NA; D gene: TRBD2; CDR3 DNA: TGTGCCACCAGCACAAAACTGGGCGGGGGGATCTACGAGCAGTACTTC; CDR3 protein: CATSTKLGGGIYEQYF
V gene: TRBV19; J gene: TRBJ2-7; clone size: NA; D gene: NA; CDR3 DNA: TGTGCCAGTAGTGCCGGGGTGAGAGGACCCTACGAGCAGTACTTC; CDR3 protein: CASSAGVRGPYEQYF